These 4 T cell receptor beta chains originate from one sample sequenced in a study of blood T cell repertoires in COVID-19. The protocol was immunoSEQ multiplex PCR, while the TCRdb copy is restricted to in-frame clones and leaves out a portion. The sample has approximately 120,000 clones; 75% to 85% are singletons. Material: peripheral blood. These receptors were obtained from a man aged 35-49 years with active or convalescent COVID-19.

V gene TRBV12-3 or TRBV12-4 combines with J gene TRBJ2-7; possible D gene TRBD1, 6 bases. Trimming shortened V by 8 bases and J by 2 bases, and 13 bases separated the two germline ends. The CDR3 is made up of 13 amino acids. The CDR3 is CASWRQETYEQYF. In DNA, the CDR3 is TGTGCCAGCTGGAGACAGGAGACCTACGAGCAGTACTTC.

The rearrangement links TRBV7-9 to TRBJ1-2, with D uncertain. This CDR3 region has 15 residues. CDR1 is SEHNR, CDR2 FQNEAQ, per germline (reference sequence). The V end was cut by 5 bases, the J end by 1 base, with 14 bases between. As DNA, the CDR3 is TGTGCCAGCAGCGCCCAACAGACCCGTAACTATGGCTACACCTTC. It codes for CASSAQQTRNYGYTF.

Written as DNA, the CDR3 is TGTGCCAGTAGTCCCCGGGGGGCGCACACTGAAGCTTTCTTT. It is translated as CASSPRGAHTEAFF. The chain is built from TRBV19 and TRBJ1-1, with a possible D match to TRBD1 (6 bases). The CDR3 contains 14 residues. Germline-derived CDR1 and CDR2 are LNHDA and SQIVND (reference sequence). Trimming cost V 5 bases and J 3 bases, with 13 bases left between them.

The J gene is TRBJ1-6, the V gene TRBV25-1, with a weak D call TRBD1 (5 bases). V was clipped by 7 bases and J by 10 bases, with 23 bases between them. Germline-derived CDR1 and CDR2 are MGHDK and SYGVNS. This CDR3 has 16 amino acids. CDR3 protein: CASILAGILLGSPLHF. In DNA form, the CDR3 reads TGTGCCAGCATCTTGGCAGGGATTCTCCTGGGATCACCCCTCCACTTT. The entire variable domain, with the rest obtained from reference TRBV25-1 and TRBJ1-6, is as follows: EADIYQTPRYLVIGTGKKITLECSQTMGHDKMYWYQQDPGMELHLIHYSYGVNSTEKGDLSSESTVSRIRTEHFPLTLESARPSHTSQYLCASILAGILLGSPLHFGNGTRLTVT.